A selection of T cell receptor beta chains follows, all from one sample in a study of T cells in Graves' hyperthyroidism and ophthalmopathy. TCRdb ran MiXCR on the multiplex PCR reads and lists one entry per CDR3 protein. The sample consists of around 700,000 distinct CDR3 sequences, about a third of them appearing once. The sequenced sample consisted of blood. These receptors all stem from a middle-aged woman with Graves' hyperthyroidism. Both conserved end residues are part of each CDR3. Each record gives: V gene, J gene, clone size, D gene, CDR3 protein, CDR3 DNA. D genes are given only for firm matches. Expanded clones get a size class; other rows say once, few or many, or leave the size out.

V: TRBV11-3; J: TRBJ2-7; size: few; D: TRBD1; CDR3: CASSLEGVTGGKATYEQYF; DNA: TGTGCCAGCAGCTTAGAGGGGGTGACAGGGGGCAAGGCAACCTACGAGCAGTACTTC
V: TRBV9; J: TRBJ2-7; size: few; D: -; CDR3: CASSPLGRGDYEQYF; DNA: TGTGCCAGCAGTCCGCTGGGGCGGGGAGACTACGAGCAGTACTTC
V: TRBV20-1; J: TRBJ1-1; size: -; D: TRBD1; CDR3: CSARPGQGTEAFF; DNA: TGCAGTGCCAGGCCGGGACAGGGCACTGAAGCTTTCTTT
V: TRBV12-5; J: TRBJ2-5; size: -; D: -; CDR3: CASGTTTQETQYF; DNA: TGTGCTAGTGGTACAACGACCCAAGAGACCCAGTACTTC
V: TRBV28; J: TRBJ2-7; size: many; D: -; CDR3: CASTRTAYEQYF; DNA: TGTGCCAGCACGAGGACAGCCTACGAGCAGTACTTC
V: TRBV7-2; J: TRBJ2-3; size: few; D: -; CDR3: CASSSQRKLAQSTDTQYF; DNA: TGTGCCAGCAGCTCACAACGTAAACTAGCCCAAAGCACAGATACGCAGTATTTT
V: TRBV5-1; J: TRBJ1-1; size: -; D: -; CDR3: CASSSYDREATEAFF; DNA: TGCGCCAGCAGCTCCTACGACAGAGAGGCCACTGAAGCTTTCTTT
V: TRBV2; J: TRBJ2-2; size: -; D: -; CDR3: CASSIRRYTGELFF; DNA: TGTGCCAGCTCTATACGGAGGTACACCGGGGAGCTGTTTTTT
V: TRBV6-1; J: TRBJ1-2; size: -; D: -; CDR3: CASLPGDRPNYGYTF; DNA: TGTGCCAGCTTGCCCGGGGACCGCCCAAACTATGGCTACACCTTC
V: TRBV7-8; J: TRBJ2-7; size: few; D: TRBD2; CDR3: CASSSIDILAGSYEQYF; DNA: TGTGCCAGCAGCTCGATAGACATACTAGCGGGCTCCTACGAGCAGTACTTC
V: TRBV19; J: TRBJ2-7; size: -; D: -; CDR3: CASSIDRDYEQYF; DNA: TGTGCCAGTAGTATAGACAGGGACTACGAGCAGTACTTC
V: TRBV6-5; J: TRBJ2-7; size: many; D: TRBD1; CDR3: CASNTGTGPYEQYF; DNA: TGTGCCAGCAATACCGGGACAGGGCCCTACGAGCAGTACTTC
V: TRBV10-3; J: TRBJ1-2; size: -; D: TRBD1; CDR3: CAISEKVDRVIGYTF; DNA: TGTGCCATCAGTGAGAAAGTGGACAGGGTCATAGGGTACACCTTC
V: TRBV20-1; J: TRBJ2-2; size: few; D: -; CDR3: CSARSGGLVAGELFF; DNA: TGCAGTGCTAGGTCGGGGGGCCTCGTCGCCGGGGAGCTGTTTTTT
V: TRBV7-9; J: TRBJ2-7; size: many; D: -; CDR3: CASSVTGNYEQYF; DNA: TGTGCCAGCAGCGTCACAGGGAACTACGAGCAGTACTTC
V: TRBV4-3; J: TRBJ2-5; size: few; D: -; CDR3: CASSQDSTGETQYF; DNA: TGCGCCAGCAGCCAAGATTCTACGGGAGAGACCCAGTACTTC
V: TRBV13; J: TRBJ2-7; size: many; D: TRBD1; CDR3: CASSPQGDEQYF; DNA: TGTGCCAGCAGCCCGCAGGGGGACGAGCAGTACTTC
V: TRBV9; J: TRBJ2-5; size: -; D: -; CDR3: CASSVDNGRANSQETQYF; DNA: TGTGCCAGCAGCGTAGACAACGGGAGAGCAAATTCCCAAGAGACCCAGTACTTC
V: TRBV7-9; J: TRBJ1-6; size: many; D: -; CDR3: CASSLARAGFSPLHF; DNA: TGTGCCAGCAGCTTAGCGCGTGCCGGTTTCTCACCCCTCCACTTT
V: TRBV5-8; J: TRBJ1-5; size: few; D: -; CDR3: CASSLLEYSNQPQHF; DNA: TGTGCCAGCAGCTTGTTAGAGTATAGCAATCAGCCCCAGCATTTT
V: TRBV7-8; J: TRBJ2-7; size: few; D: -; CDR3: CASSLQGGYEQYF; DNA: TGTGCCAGCAGCTTACAGGGGGGGTATGAGCAGTACTTC
V: TRBV19; J: TRBJ2-5; size: few; D: -; CDR3: CASSRGGTSGTQYF; DNA: TGTGCCAGTAGCAGGGGGGGCACTTCGGGGACCCAGTACTTC
V: TRBV19; J: TRBJ1-5; size: many; D: -; CDR3: CASQSVPNQPQHF; DNA: TGTGCCAGTCAGTCCGTCCCGAATCAGCCCCAGCATTTT
V: TRBV20-1; J: TRBJ2-1; size: -; D: -; CDR3: CSARDRAGTYNEQFF; DNA: TGCAGTGCTAGAGATCGGGCAGGGACCTACAATGAGCAGTTCTTC
V: TRBV6-5; J: TRBJ2-7; size: few; D: TRBD1; CDR3: CASRPGQVYEQYF; DNA: TGTGCCAGCAGGCCGGGACAGGTCTACGAGCAGTACTTC
V: TRBV7-6; J: TRBJ2-7; size: -; D: TRBD2; CDR3: CASSSRTSGSIYEQYF; DNA: TGTGCCAGCAGCTCGAGGACTAGCGGGAGCATATACGAGCAGTACTTC
V: TRBV9; J: TRBJ2-6; size: -; D: -; CDR3: CASSFLTF; DNA: TGTGCCAGCAGCTTCCTGACTTTC